The 20 T cell receptor beta chains given below trace back to one sample, sequenced in a study of tumor and adjacent non-tumor tissue in lung cancer. The library came from three nested PCR rounds adapted from ARM-PCR protocols. TCRdb ran MiXCR on the multiplex PCR reads and lists one entry per CDR3 protein. The data contain 100,000 to 150,000 distinct CDR3 sequences, 60% to 70% of them singletons. The template was RNA from unsorted bulk tissue. The sample comprised lung tumor tissue. All receptors derive from a man between 25 and 39 years old with non-small cell lung cancer.

The table lists this clonotype with a count of one. The CDR3 end shows no conserved phenylalanine or tryptophan, and so a read error is likely. The V and J genes are TRBV4-2 and TRBJ2-1; 9 bases map to TRBD2. The V segment lost 7 bases and the J segment 4 bases; nucleotides outside the gene matches: 11. CDR1 is LGHNA, CDR2 YNFKEQ, per germline. The CDR3 is 16 residues long. CDR3 nucleotide sequence: TGTGCCAGCAACCCTACTCTAGCGGGGTCTTACAATGAGCAGTTCTTA. Translating it yields CASNPTLAGSYNEQFL.

Points on this clonotype: Since a much larger clone is just one base distant, this may be a read error. J is TRBJ2-3 and V is TRBV10-3; unclear D gene. Trimming removed 7 bases from V and 1 base from J, with 15 bases in between. This CDR3 comprises 15 residues. Germline CDR1 is ENHRY and CDR2 is SYGVKD. The CDR3 spells CAITRTNSGTDTQYF. The CDR3 DNA sequence: TGTGCCATCACTCGGACGAACAGTGGCACAGATACGCAGTATTTT.

The chain links TRBV24-1 to TRBJ1-1, with 8 bases fitting TRBD1. CDR1 is KGHDR, CDR2 SFDVKD, per germline. The CDR3 consists of 16 residues. DNA for the CDR3: TGTATCACCAGTGGTAAGGGCAGGGGGCGCAGGACTGAAGCTTTCTTT. Encoded protein: CITSGKGRGRRTEAFF.

Points on this clonotype: The junction and the germline gene differ at one end; a read error may be behind it. This sequence joins TRBV7-9 and TRBJ2-1; D may be TRBD2 (6 bases). The CDR3 runs to 17 residues. In germline, CDR1 is SEHNR, CDR2 FQNEAQ (reference sequence). This CDR3 reads CVSSSRLVGGSYNEQFF. The CDR3, as DNA: TGTGTCAGCAGCTCCCGACTAGTGGGAGGATCCTACAATGAGCAGTTCTTC.

Concerning this clonotype: Germline is not matched at one junction end, which may reflect a read error. The chain uses TRBV6-5 and TRBJ2-7; D is unclear. This CDR3 has 15 residues. The germline V gene has CDR1 MNHEY and CDR2 SVGAGI. The CDR3 region has the DNA TGTGCAAGCAGACAAGGGTCTAACGGAAGCCCCGAGCAGTACTTC. Residues: CASRQGSNGSPEQYF.

This clonotype was seen a handful of times. The conserved phenylalanine or tryptophan normally closing the CDR3 is absent here, so this likely arose from a read error. This sequence joins TRBV11-2 and TRBJ2-1; TRBD2 might be the D (6 bases). Germline-derived CDR1 and CDR2 are SGHAT and FQNNGV. V lost 5 bases to trimming and J lost 1 base, with 15 bases between them. This CDR3 is built from 16 residues. CDR3 region: CASSLYASASYNEQFL. The CDR3 region has the DNA TGTGCCAGCAGCCTATATGCTAGCGCATCCTACAATGAGCAGTTCTTA.

In its sample, this clonotype was seen a few times. The genes are TRBV6-2 or TRBV6-3 and TRBJ1-4; D is unclear. V was cut by 4 bases and J by 4 bases, with 10 bases left in between. The CDR3 runs to 14 residues. The germline V gene encodes CDR1 MNHEY and CDR2 SVGEGT. CDR3 protein: CASSFDTLNEKLFF. The CDR3 nucleotides read TGTGCCAGCAGTTTTGACACCCTTAATGAAAAACTGTTTTTT.

As regards this clonotype: Just one base apart from a much larger clone, this may be a read error. The V call is TRBV4-2, the J call TRBJ2-7; perhaps TRBD2 as D (6 bases). CDR3 length: 16 amino acids. CDR1 and CDR2 from the germline V gene are LGHNA and YNFKEQ. CDR3 in DNA: TGTGCCAGCAGCCAAGAATCCTCCGGACTAAGAGACGAGCAGCACTTC. Translating gives CASSQESSGLRDEQHF.

Remarks on this clonotype: A much larger clone sits a single nucleotide away, making a read error possible. This chain uses TRBV6-2 or TRBV6-3 with TRBJ1-5, with D tentatively TRBD1 (6 bases). The CDR3 contains 13 residues. Per germline, CDR1 MNHEY and CDR2 SVGEGT. The DNA for the CDR3 is TGTGCCTGCAGGGAGGACAGTCATCAGCCCCAGCATTTT. This gives the protein CACREDSHQPQHF.

On this clonotype itself: One end of the junction does not line up with germline, which may come from a read error. This rearrangement joins TRBV11-2 to TRBJ2-7; no clear D. The length of the CDR3 is 16 residues. The germline V gene has CDR1 SGHAT and CDR2 FQNNGV. The CDR3 protein is CASSLERARPLNKQYF. In DNA form, the CDR3 reads TGTGCCAGCAGTTTAGAACGGGCACGGCCTCTCAACAAGCAGTACTTC.

This rearrangement joins TRBV4-1 to TRBJ1-2, with D possibly TRBD1 on 6 matching bases. Germline-derived CDR1 and CDR2 are MGHRA and YSYEKL. Trimming took off 5 bases at V and 5 bases at J, with 18 bases between the two ends. CDR3 size: 15 residues. In nucleotides, the CDR3 is TGCGCCAGCAGCTCTTCCCAGGGGAGGGGGTATGGCTACACCTTC. Protein: CASSSSQGRGYGYTF.

Concerning this clonotype: Being one base from a much bigger clone, this may be a read error. Because the CDR3 is missing its conserved closing phenylalanine or tryptophan, this is likely a read error. This chain joins TRBV6-1 and TRBJ1-5, with D possibly TRBD1 on 6 matching bases. Germline V lookup: CDR1 MNHNS, CDR2 SASEGT. The ends were cut back, 6 bases at V and 5 bases at J, with 11 bases in the middle. There are 13 residues in the CDR3. The CDR3 DNA sequence: TGTGCCAGCAGGGAAAGGACAGATCAGCCCCAGCATCTT. It yields the protein CASRERTDQPQHL.

Many counts were recorded for this clonotype. The chain employs TRBV11-3 and TRBJ2-1, with D perhaps TRBD1 or TRBD2 (5 bases each). This CDR3 comprises 12 residues. Germline V CDR1 and CDR2: SGHNT, YENEEA. Trimming left V 0 bases short and J 8 bases short, with 5 bases between. The CDR3 DNA is TGTGCCAGCAGCTTAGAGGGGGATGAGCAGTTCTTC. Residues: CASSLEGDEQFF.

As regards this clonotype: This sequence may be a read error, since a much larger clone differs from it by one base. No conserved phenylalanine or tryptophan is present at the end of the CDR3, so a read error is the likely explanation. The chain is built from TRBV6-2 or TRBV6-3 and TRBJ2-4; D is ambiguous. CDR1 and CDR2 (germline): MNHEY, SVGEGT. The CDR3 is made up of 16 amino acids. Trimming took off 5 bases at V and 3 bases at J, with 17 bases between the two ends. The CDR3 DNA sequence: TGTGCCAGCAGTCCGTCGGGCCACGGAGACAAAAACATTCAGTACCTC. It specifies CASSPSGHGDKNIQYL.

The J gene is TRBJ1-4, the V gene TRBV30; 9 bases are shared with TRBD1. From germline, CDR1 is GTSNPN and CDR2 SVGIG (reference sequence). Unmatched junction bases numbered 7, after V lost 3 bases and J lost 8 bases. The length of the CDR3 is 14 residues. The CDR3 reads CAWSSNRGPEKLFF. In nucleotides, the CDR3 is TGTGCCTGGAGCTCAAACAGGGGGCCGGAAAAACTGTTTTTT. Drawing the rest from reference TRBV30 and TRBJ1-4, the complete variable domain is SQTIHQWPATLVQPVGSPLSLECTVEGTSNPNLYWYRQAAGRGLQLLFYSVGIGQISSEVPQNLSASRPQDRQFILSSKKLLLSDSGFYLCAWSSNRGPEKLFFGSGTQLSVL.

This clonotype appeared many times. CDR3 in DNA: TGTGCCAGCAGAGGACAGACTGAAGCTTTCTTT. Encoded protein: CASRGQTEAFF. The chain links TRBV6-5 to TRBJ1-1, with a possible D match to TRBD1 (6 bases). The CDR3 totals 11 residues. Trimming left V 6 bases short and J 5 bases short, with 7 bases between. Germline V gene data show CDR1 as MNHEY and CDR2 as SVGAGI.

This clonotype is labeled medium-sized (0.01 to 0.1%). J is TRBJ2-3 and V is TRBV11-2; tentatively, D is TRBD2 (5 bases). Trimming left V 5 bases short and J 2 bases short, with 11 bases between. This CDR3 is 14 amino acids long. Germline CDR1 is SGHAT and CDR2 is FQNNGV. This CDR3 reads CASSPSRVTDTQYF. The CDR3 bases are TGTGCCAGCAGCCCCTCGCGGGTCACAGATACGCAGTATTTT. Full variable domain (outside the CDR3, taken from reference TRBV11-2 and TRBJ2-3): EAGVAQSPRYKIIEKRQSVAFWCNPISGHATLYWYQQILGQGPKLLIQFQNNGVVDDSQLPKDRFSAERLKGVDSTLKIQPAKLEDSAVYLCASSPSRVTDTQYFGPGTRLTVL.

This clonotype was counted ten times or more. V gene TRBV24-1 combines with J gene TRBJ2-7; no definite D call. Germline V gives CDR1 KGHDR, CDR2 SFDVKD. The CDR3 sequence is 11 residues long. With 4 bases removed from V and 4 bases from J, the gap between germline ends came to 4 bases. The CDR3 DNA is TGTGCCACCAGTGAAGGATACGAGCAGTACTTC. Translating it yields CATSEGYEQYF.

As regards this clonotype: The junction departs from the called germline gene at one end, perhaps through a read error. This rearrangement joins TRBV5-4 to TRBJ2-3, with 11 nucleotides matching TRBD2. Germline CDR1 and CDR2: SGHNT and YYREEE (reference sequence). This CDR3 is built from 19 residues. The CDR3 protein is CASSRELAGVLMGTDTQYF. The CDR3 DNA reads as TGTGCCAGCAGCCGTGAACTAGCGGGAGTTTTGATGGGCACGGATACGCAGTATTTT.

This clonotype was seen only once. A much larger clone lies a single base off, so this may be a read error. The genes are TRBV4-1 and TRBJ2-5; D not resolved. Germline V gene lookup returns CDR1 MGHRA and CDR2 YSYEKL. Between the trimmed V and J ends, which lost 4 bases and 5 bases, there was a span of 14 bases. The CDR3 loop spans 14 amino acids. The CDR3 DNA sequence: TGCGCCAGCAGCCGATCAGAGGTGAGGGAGACCCAGTACTTC. It is translated as CASSRSEVRETQYF.